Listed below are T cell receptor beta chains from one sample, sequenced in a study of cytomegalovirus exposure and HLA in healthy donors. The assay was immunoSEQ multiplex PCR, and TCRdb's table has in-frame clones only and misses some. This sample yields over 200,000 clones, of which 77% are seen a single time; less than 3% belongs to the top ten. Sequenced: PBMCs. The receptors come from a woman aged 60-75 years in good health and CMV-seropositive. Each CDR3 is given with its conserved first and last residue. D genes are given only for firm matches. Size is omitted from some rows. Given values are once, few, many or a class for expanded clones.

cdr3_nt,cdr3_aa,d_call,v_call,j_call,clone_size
TGTGCCAGCAGTCTCGCGGGAGTGGCGGAGACCCAGTACTTC,CASSLAGVAETQYF,TRBD2,TRBV27,TRBJ2-5,.
TGTGCCAGCTCATTCGACAGAGAATACGAGCAGTACTTC,CASSFDREYEQYF,.,TRBV18,TRBJ2-7,.
TGTGCCAGCAGCTTAGCGAGGGCAGGGGACACTGAAGCTTTCTTT,CASSLARAGDTEAFF,.,TRBV7-9,TRBJ1-1,.
TGTGCCATCAGTGAGAGCAACCCCACCTACAATGAGCAGTTCTTC,CAISESNPTYNEQFF,.,TRBV10-3,TRBJ2-1,.
TGCAGTGTCCAAATGCGGACTGTCTCCGAGCAGTACTTC,CSVQMRTVSEQYF,.,TRBV29-1,TRBJ2-7,.
TGTGCCAGCAGCTTGGCCGGAACAGGGGCTGGCTACACCTTC,CASSLAGTGAGYTF,TRBD1,TRBV7-2,TRBJ1-2,.
TGTGCCAGTAGTAGTTCCTCCGGGACAGGGGGTAGCACAGATACGCAGTATTTT,CASSSSSGTGGSTDTQYF,TRBD1,TRBV19,TRBJ2-3,.
TGTGCCAGCAGTCGAGACAGGGGATTCAACTATGGCTACACCTTC,CASSRDRGFNYGYTF,TRBD1,TRBV2,TRBJ1-2,few
TGTGCCACCAGCAGAGACCTAGCGGGGGGGGCAGATACGCAGTATTTT,CATSRDLAGGADTQYF,TRBD2,TRBV15,TRBJ2-3,.
TGTGCCTGGGGAGACGGGGCAGATACGCAGTATTTT,CAWGDGADTQYF,.,TRBV30,TRBJ2-3,.
TGTGCCAGCAGAGTTGAACAGTCGGCTTTCTTT,CASRVEQSAFF,.,TRBV28,TRBJ1-1,.
TGTGCCAGCAGCTTAGCTCGCGGGGTCGAGCAGTACTTC,CASSLARGVEQYF,.,TRBV7-2,TRBJ2-7,.
TGTGCCAGCAGCGGGGAGAATAATGAAAAACTGTTTTTT,CASSGENNEKLFF,.,TRBV9,TRBJ1-4,.
TGTGCCAGCAGTTTGATGGGGCCGGAGACCCAGTACTTC,CASSLMGPETQYF,.,TRBV28,TRBJ2-5,.
TGTGCCAGCAGTTACGCCGGGGGACAGGGCAATCGGCCCCAGCATTTT,CASSYAGGQGNRPQHF,TRBD1,TRBV6-6,TRBJ1-5,.
TGTGCCAGCAGTTCCCGTGGAGCGGGGCTAGATACGCAGTATTTT,CASSSRGAGLDTQYF,TRBD2,TRBV27,TRBJ2-3,.
TGTGCCAGCAGCCCCGGGGGGCGACAGAACACTGAAGCTTTCTTT,CASSPGGRQNTEAFF,.,TRBV11-3,TRBJ1-1,few
TGTGCCATCAGGACCGGGACTGAACTCTACGAGCAGTACTTC,CAIRTGTELYEQYF,.,TRBV10-3,TRBJ2-7,.